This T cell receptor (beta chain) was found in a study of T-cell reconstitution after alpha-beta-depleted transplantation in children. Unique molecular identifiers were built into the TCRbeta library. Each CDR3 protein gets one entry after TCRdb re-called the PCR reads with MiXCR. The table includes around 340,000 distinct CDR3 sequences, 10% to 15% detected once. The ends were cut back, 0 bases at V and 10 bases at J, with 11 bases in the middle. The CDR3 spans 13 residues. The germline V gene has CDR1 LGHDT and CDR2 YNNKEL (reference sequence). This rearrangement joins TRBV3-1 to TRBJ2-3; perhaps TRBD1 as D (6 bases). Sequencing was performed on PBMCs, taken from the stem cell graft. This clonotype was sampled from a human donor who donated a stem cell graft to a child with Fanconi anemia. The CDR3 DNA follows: TGTGCCAGCAGCCAAGAAGTGGGGACACCGCAGTATTTT. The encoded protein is CASSQEVGTPQYF.